This T cell receptor beta chain was profiled in a study of response to subunit inactivated influenza vaccine. The junction had 8 bases not matched to a gene; V was cut back by 6 bases and J by 7 bases. The CDR3 runs to 14 residues. Findings of the study overall: It was the authors' suggestion that each seasonal influenza vaccination recruits few new T cells.

TCRdb itself ran the RT-PCR reads through MiXCR, one entry per CDR3 protein. Of hundreds of thousands of distinct CDR3 sequences listed, 25% were seen once; the top ten hold less than 2.5%. This clonotype was recorded many times. Its cognate antigen is unknown. The sequenced sample was CD4+ T cells sorted from PBMCs, obtained 5 days after vaccination. This clonotype was sampled from a man aged 50-60 years who received an inactivated influenza vaccine. The V and J genes are TRBV12-3 or TRBV12-4 and TRBJ2-2; 7 nucleotides line up with TRBD1. CDR3 region: CASSPLQGNGELFF. The CDR3 DNA is TGTGCCAGCAGCCCCCTACAGGGGAACGGGGAGCTGTTTTTT.